The 18 T cell receptor beta chains below come from one sample, sequenced in a study of blood T cell repertoires in COVID-19. TCRdb keeps only in-frame clones here, not all; method: immunoSEQ multiplex PCR. The sample contains about 43,000 clones, more than 75% of which appear only once. The sequencing sample was made of peripheral blood. These receptors originate from a man in his forties with COVID-19, enrolled during active disease.

This clone was seen more than once but under ten times. CDR3 protein: CASSQDGQTGNTIYF. The CDR3, as DNA: TGCGCCAGCAGCCAAGATGGGCAGACTGGAAACACCATATATTTT. The rearrangement links TRBV4-1 to TRBJ1-3, with unresolved D. Germline-derived CDR1 and CDR2 are MGHRA and YSYEKL. V lost 0 bases and J 2 bases, leaving 8 bases between the germline ends. This CDR3 is 15 amino acids long.

The chain joins TRBV7-9 to TRBJ1-2; D is possibly TRBD1 (5 bases). The V and J ends lost 5 bases and 6 bases respectively, with 10 bases between them. The CDR3 covers 12 residues. Germline V CDR1 and CDR2: SEHNR, FQNEAQ (reference sequence). CDR3 sequence reads: CASSRDGDGYTF. The DNA for the CDR3 is TGTGCCAGCAGCAGGGACGGAGATGGCTACACCTTC.

The gene calls are TRBV6-1 and TRBJ1-2; weak D call: TRBD1 (5 bases). The CDR3 sequence is 14 residues long. Trimming removed 1 base from V and 4 bases from J, with 10 bases in between. Germline loops: CDR1 MNHNS, CDR2 SASEGT. The CDR3 here is CASSEGLGGYGYTF. The CDR3 nucleotides read TGTGCCAGCAGTGAAGGGCTCGGGGGCTATGGCTACACCTTC.

The chain couples TRBV27 to TRBJ1-6, with 7 bases identical to TRBD1. Losses at the gene ends were 5 bases for V and 2 bases for J; bases not matched to a gene: 9. The CDR3 consists of 17 residues. Looked up from germline, CDR1 is MNHEY and CDR2 is SMNVEV (reference sequence). CDR3 sequence reads: CASSMTGTIAYNSPLHF. The CDR3 nucleotides are TGTGCCAGCAGTATGACAGGGACCATCGCCTATAATTCACCCCTCCACTTT.

The chain uses TRBV6-1 and TRBJ2-5; TRBD2 agrees at 9 bases. The germline gives CDR1 MNHNS, CDR2 SASEGT. The CDR3 runs to 15 residues. V shed 3 bases, J shed 5 bases, and the junction held 7 bases outside the gene matches. The DNA for the CDR3 is TGTGCCAGCAGTGACGTAGCGGGAGCCGGGGAGACCCAGTACTTC. Translated, it gives CASSDVAGAGETQYF.

This clone was counted only a few times. The chain joins TRBV4-2 to TRBJ2-3, with TRBD2 matching over 12 bases. Germline loops: CDR1 LGHNA, CDR2 YNFKEQ. The CDR3 runs 17 residues. The V segment lost 5 bases and the J segment 3 bases; nucleotides outside the gene matches: 9. The CDR3 sequence is CASSKVGLAGGTDTQYF. CDR3 DNA: TGTGCCAGCAGCAAAGTCGGGCTAGCGGGGGGGACAGATACGCAGTATTTT.

J is TRBJ2-5 and V is TRBV11-3; D unresolved. Between the trimmed V and J ends, which lost 0 bases and 7 bases, there was a span of 9 bases. Germline-derived CDR1 and CDR2 are SGHNT and YENEEA. This CDR3 has 13 amino acids. The CDR3 sequence is CASSLEQAGTQYF. CDR3 bases: TGTGCCAGCAGCTTAGAGCAGGCCGGGACCCAGTACTTC.

V usage is TRBV30 and J usage is TRBJ2-1; 9 bases agree with TRBD2. The V gene end was trimmed by 1 base and the J gene end by 6 bases; junction bases not matched to a gene: 10. Germline V lookup: CDR1 GTSNPN, CDR2 SVGIG (reference sequence). CDR3 size: 16 residues. This chain's CDR3 is CAWSGIAGAPSNEQFF. CDR3 nucleotide sequence: TGTGCCTGGAGTGGGATAGCGGGAGCCCCCTCCAATGAGCAGTTCTTC.

The chain joins TRBV2 to TRBJ2-7; a weak D match, TRBD2 (5 bases). The CDR3 runs to 15 residues. Germline loops: CDR1 SNHLY, CDR2 FYNNEI. Trimming cost V 4 bases and J 12 bases, with 25 bases left between them. CDR3 DNA: TGTGCCAGCAGTGCCCCATTATACCGGGATAACGCTGGGTACTTC. Translated: CASSAPLYRDNAGYF.

This chain's CDR3 is CASSLVAEGEQYF. The CDR3 DNA reads as TGTGCCAGCAGCTTAGTTGCGGAAGGCGAGCAGTACTTC. The rearrangement joins TRBV7-2 to TRBJ2-7; D not certain. Trimming stripped 1 base from V and 6 bases from J, with 10 bases between. The CDR3 runs 13 residues. The germline CDR1 and CDR2 sequences are SGHTA and FQGNSA.

J is TRBJ2-7 and V is TRBV27; 10 nucleotides agree with TRBD1. The CDR3 covers 15 residues. CDR1 and CDR2 (germline): MNHEY, SMNVEV (reference sequence). The V segment lost 0 bases and the J segment 7 bases; nucleotides outside the gene matches: 6. The CDR3 DNA is TGTGCCAGCAGTTTATCAGACAGGGGGCAGGATGAGCAGTACTTC. Amino acid sequence: CASSLSDRGQDEQYF.

The chain couples TRBV28 to TRBJ2-3, with TRBD1 matching 7 bases. This CDR3 is 15 amino acids long. The germline gives CDR1 MDHEN, CDR2 SYDVKM. V was pared by 6 bases and J by 6 bases, with 12 bases of the junction left unmatched. This chain's CDR3 is CASSPGQIVTDTQYF. In DNA form, the CDR3 reads TGTGCCAGCAGCCCGGGACAGATTGTGACGGATACGCAGTATTTT.

This clone was recorded once. The rearrangement joins TRBV9 to TRBJ2-3, with TRBD1 matching over 7 bases. Germline trimming cut 3 bases from V and 0 bases from J; bases unmatched to any gene: 13. The CDR3 consists of 18 residues. Germline loops: CDR1 SGDLS, CDR2 YYNGEE. The CDR3 loop is CASSARLQGYGSTDTQYF. CDR3 sequence (DNA): TGTGCCAGCAGCGCGAGGCTACAGGGGTATGGTAGCACAGATACGCAGTATTTT.

V and J are TRBV28 and TRBJ2-3; 11 bases are shared with TRBD2. The germline CDR1 and CDR2 sequences are MDHEN and SYDVKM. Trimming cost V 5 bases and J 6 bases; bases outside gene matches: 7. This CDR3 is 15 amino acids long. CDR3 bases: TGTGCCAGCAGTGAACTAGCGGGAGTCTCGGATACGCAGTATTTT. It encodes CASSELAGVSDTQYF. Based on the CDR3 plus reference TRBV28 and TRBJ2-3, the full variable domain is DVKVTQSSRYLVKRTGEKVFLECVQDMDHENMFWYRQDPGLGLRLIYFSYDVKMKEKGDIPEGYSVSREKKERFSLILESASTNQTSMYLCASSELAGVSDTQYFGPGTRLTVL.

The rearrangement links TRBV20-1 to TRBJ2-7, with D possibly matching TRBD2 (6 bases). This CDR3 has 11 amino acids. Germline CDR1 DFQATT, CDR2 SNEGSKA (reference sequence). Between the trimmed V and J ends, which lost 5 bases and 4 bases, there was a span of 9 bases. Here the CDR3 reads CSADGLYEQYF. The CDR3 region has the DNA TGCAGTGCTGACGGACTATACGAGCAGTACTTC.

The rearrangement links TRBV11-3 to TRBJ1-6; D gene unclear. The CDR3 sequence is 15 residues long. Trimming removed 5 bases at V and 7 bases at J, with 15 bases between. Germline values: CDR1 SGHNT, CDR2 YENEEA. In DNA, the CDR3 is TGTGCCAGCAGCCCCGGTGCGGGGTTGAATTCACCCCTCCACTTT. Translation gives CASSPGAGLNSPLHF.

The chain joins TRBV3-1 (or the pseudogene TRBV3-2) to TRBJ1-1; D is uncertain. There are 11 residues in the CDR3. V gave up 3 bases and J gave up 7 bases, with 6 bases separating them. Germline V gene lookup returns CDR1 LGHDT and CDR2 YNNKEL (reference sequence). CDR3 nucleotide sequence: TGTGCCAGCAGCCAGTACAGTGAAGCTTTCTTT. Protein sequence: CASSQYSEAFF.

The chain uses TRBV28 and TRBJ2-5; the D gene is possibly TRBD2 (5 bases). The germline V and J ends were trimmed by 3 bases and 5 bases, with 10 bases remaining between them. CDR1 is MDHEN, CDR2 SYDVKM, per germline. CDR3 length equals 13 residues. The CDR3 spells CASSFDYRETQYF. In nucleotides, the CDR3 is TGTGCCAGCAGTTTTGACTATAGGGAGACCCAGTACTTC. Filled out from reference TRBV28 and TRBJ2-5, the complete variable domain reads DVKVTQSSRYLVKRTGEKVFLECVQDMDHENMFWYRQDPGLGLRLIYFSYDVKMKEKGDIPEGYSVSREKKERFSLILESASTNQTSMYLCASSFDYRETQYFGPGTRLLVL.